The clone carrying this T cell receptor (beta chain) was picked up a small number of times. The data belong to a study of blood T cell repertoires in COVID-19. Whole-study context: The analysed material was cDNA or gDNA that came from T cells, B-cell-depleted T cells, or PBMCs.

Produced via immunoSEQ multiplex PCR; TCRdb's table is partial and in-frame only. Here the sample spans fewer than 200,000 clones, around 83% being singletons. Germline V gene lookup returns CDR1 LGHNA and CDR2 YNFKEQ. The CDR3 spans 15 residues. V lost 0 bases to trimming and J lost 7 bases, with 16 bases between them. What was sequenced was peripheral blood. The origin of this receptor is an older woman with COVID-19, enrolled during active disease. V usage is TRBV4-2 and J usage is TRBJ2-7; D uncertain. CDR3 bases: TGTGCCAGCAGCCAAGATTCAAACAGCCTAAGGGAGCAGTACTTC. Its translation: CASSQDSNSLREQYF.